These 27 T cell receptor beta chains originate from one sample sequenced in a study of blood T cell repertoires in COVID-19. Sequenced by immunoSEQ multiplex PCR; TCRdb stores in-frame clones only, minus some. The repertoire holds 55,000 to 80,000 clones, with approximately 77% as singletons. The sequenced sample was peripheral blood. Receptors were obtained from an older woman with acute or convalescent COVID-19.

The V call is TRBV5-4, the J call TRBJ1-1, with D possibly TRBD1 on 6 matching bases. The length of the CDR3 is 15 residues. CDR1 SGHNT and CDR2 YYREEE come from the germline V gene (reference sequence). V gave up 4 bases and J gave up 5 bases, with 18 bases separating them. Written as DNA, the CDR3 is TGTGCCAGCAGCCAGACCACAGGGACGGGAACTGAAGCTTTCTTT. This sequence encodes CASSQTTGTGTEAFF. Looking up the rest from reference TRBV5-4 and TRBJ1-1 gives the full variable domain: ETGVTQSPTHLIKTRGQQVTLRCSSQSGHNTVSWYQQALGQGPQFIFQYYREEENGRGNFPPRFSGLQFPNYSSELNVNALELDDSALYLCASSQTTGTGTEAFFGQGTRLTVV.

The chain recombines TRBV7-2 with TRBJ2-5; 9 bases line up with TRBD2. V lost 1 base, J lost 2 bases, and 5 bases stayed unmatched. The germline gives CDR1 SGHTA, CDR2 FQGNSA. The CDR3 has 16 residues. The CDR3 region is CASSLGLAGGQETQYF. CDR3 nucleotides: TGTGCCAGCAGCTTAGGTTTGGCGGGAGGGCAAGAGACCCAGTACTTC.

CDR3 sequence reads: CASSLTSGGGNEQFF. CDR3 DNA sequence: TGTGCCAGCAGTTTGACTAGCGGGGGTGGCAATGAGCAGTTCTTC. V and J are TRBV7-7 and TRBJ2-1, with 12 positions matching TRBD2. Germline V CDR1 and CDR2: SSHAT, FNYEAQ (reference sequence). V lost 6 bases to trimming and J lost 6 bases; unmatched junction nucleotides: 6. CDR3 size: 15 residues.

The rearrangement joins TRBV7-2 to TRBJ2-7; D gene unclear. V lost 3 bases and J 2 bases, leaving 8 bases between the germline ends. This CDR3 comprises 13 residues. In germline, CDR1 is SGHTA, CDR2 FQGNSA. CDR3 in DNA: TGTGCCAGCAGCTTTGAGGCAGCCTACGAGCAGTACTTC. This sequence encodes CASSFEAAYEQYF. Drawing the rest from reference TRBV7-2 and TRBJ2-7, the complete variable domain is GAGVSQSPSNKVTEKGKDVELRCDPISGHTALYWYRQSLGQGLEFLIYFQGNSAPDKSGLPSDRFSAERTGGSVSTLTIQRTQQEDSAVYLCASSFEAAYEQYFGPGTRLTVT.

The V gene is TRBV28, the J gene TRBJ2-1; possible D gene TRBD2, 7 bases. Trimming shortened V by 5 bases and J by 4 bases, and 18 bases separated the two germline ends. Germline assignment: CDR1 MDHEN and CDR2 SYDVKM. The CDR3 sequence is 16 residues long. The CDR3 sequence is CASSLSGGGGYNEQFF. In nucleotides, the CDR3 is TGTGCCAGCAGTCTTAGTGGGGGAGGGGGTTACAATGAGCAGTTCTTC.

This clone was counted a single time. The chain combines TRBV27 with TRBJ1-6, with 8 positions matching TRBD1. Trimming cost V 5 bases and J 10 bases; bases outside gene matches: 7. CDR1 is MNHEY, CDR2 SMNVEV, per germline (reference sequence). The CDR3 is made up of 14 amino acids. DNA for the CDR3: TGTGCCAGCAGTCCGGACAGGGTTCGGTCACCCCTCCACTTT. It is translated as CASSPDRVRSPLHF.

This chain connects TRBV19 to TRBJ1-5, with D unresolved. V lost 1 base to trimming and J lost 0 bases, with 10 bases between them. CDR1 and CDR2 (germline): LNHDA, SQIVND (reference sequence). The CDR3 covers 16 residues. CDR3 nucleotide sequence: TGTGCCAGTAGTATAGGTCCAGATTATAGCAATCAGCCCCAGCATTTT. It specifies CASSIGPDYSNQPQHF.

This clone turned up a few times. The chain links TRBV5-4 to TRBJ1-1; TRBD1 agrees at 10 bases. V shed 3 bases, J shed 4 bases, and the junction held 6 bases outside the gene matches. Germline V CDR1 and CDR2: SGHNT, YYREEE (reference sequence). CDR3 size: 15 residues. DNA of the CDR3: TGTGCCAGCAGCTGGGGGACAGGGGAAACCACTGAAGCTTTCTTT. The encoded protein is CASSWGTGETTEAFF.

V usage is TRBV6-5 and J usage is TRBJ1-4; TRBD1 matches 10 bases. The germline V gene has CDR1 MNHEY and CDR2 SVGAGI. CDR3 length equals 15 residues. Unmatched junction bases numbered 7, after V lost 4 bases and J lost 8 bases. Here the CDR3 DNA reads TGTGCCAGCAGTTCCATGGACAGGGGGAGAGAAAAACTGTTTTTT. Its translation: CASSSMDRGREKLFF.

For the CDR3, the DNA is TGTGCTAGTGGTTTGGGCGGGCAAGAGACCCAGTACTTC. This codes for CASGLGGQETQYF. This chain joins TRBV12-5 and TRBJ2-5; TRBD2 might be the D (5 bases). This CDR3 is built from 13 residues. V shed 1 base and J shed 2 bases, with 5 bases lying between them. Germline CDR1 is LGHNT and CDR2 is FRNRAP.

The genes are TRBV27 and TRBJ1-6, with a possible D match to TRBD1 (5 bases). V was clipped by 1 base and J by 8 bases, with 12 bases between them. Germline assignment: CDR1 MNHEY and CDR2 SMNVEV (reference sequence). The CDR3 contains 15 residues. The CDR3 region has the DNA TGTGCCAGCAGTTTATGGCAGGGTAATTATTCACCCCTCCACTTT. Amino acid sequence: CASSLWQGNYSPLHF.

V usage is TRBV5-5 and J usage is TRBJ2-3, with TRBD1 matching 9 bases. Trimming at V came to 2 bases and at J to 2 bases, leaving 15 bases not matched to a gene. The CDR3 spans 19 residues. Germline CDR1 SGHKS, CDR2 YYEKEE (reference sequence). In DNA form, the CDR3 reads TGTGCCAGCAGCTTTTATGGTAGGGCCGGGACAGGGAACACAGATACGCAGTATTTT. Amino acids: CASSFYGRAGTGNTDTQYF.

V and J are TRBV5-4 and TRBJ2-7, with 9 bases that match TRBD1. Germline V gives CDR1 SGHNT, CDR2 YYREEE (reference sequence). This CDR3 region has 14 residues. V lost 3 bases to trimming and J lost 2 bases; unmatched junction nucleotides: 3. CDR3 in DNA: TGTGCCAGCAGCTGGGACAGGGAAACCTACGAGCAGTACTTC. The encoded protein is CASSWDRETYEQYF.

The CDR3 sequence: CASSSSGRGPDTQYF. In DNA form, the CDR3 reads TGTGCCAGCAGCTCCTCAGGCAGGGGCCCAGATACGCAGTATTTT. V usage is TRBV7-9 and J usage is TRBJ2-3; a weak D match, TRBD1 (6 bases). V lost 4 bases and J 4 bases, leaving 15 bases between the germline ends. Germline V gives CDR1 SEHNR, CDR2 FQNEAQ (reference sequence). The CDR3 extends over 15 amino acids.

V gene TRBV10-3 combines with J gene TRBJ1-6; 7 nucleotides agree with TRBD1. CDR3 length: 15 amino acids. From germline, CDR1 is ENHRY and CDR2 SYGVKD. V gave up 2 bases and J gave up 5 bases; unmatched junction bases: 3. CDR3: CAISELGTDNSPLHF. In DNA form, the CDR3 reads TGTGCCATCAGTGAGCTCGGGACAGATAATTCACCCCTCCACTTT.

This chain uses TRBV4-3 with TRBJ2-7, with D possibly being TRBD1 (6 bases). The CDR3 runs 17 residues. Germline V CDR1 and CDR2: LGHNA, YSLEER. The V end was cut by 0 bases, the J end by 1 base, with 16 bases between. The DNA of the CDR3 is TGCGCCAGCAGCCAAGATCCACATACGACAGGTTCCTACGAGCAGTACTTC. It encodes CASSQDPHTTGSYEQYF.

This chain uses TRBV5-8 with TRBJ1-1; TRBD1 matches 9 bases. The CDR3 sequence is 15 residues long. Trimming took 3 bases from V and 3 from J; bases not matched to a gene: 6. Germline lookup yields CDR1 SGHTS and CDR2 YDEGEE. CDR3 nucleotide sequence: TGTGCCAGCAGCTACAGGGACAGGGACGACACTGAAGCTTTCTTT. As protein: CASSYRDRDDTEAFF.

The V gene is TRBV19, the J gene TRBJ1-4; TRBD1 might be the D (5 bases). The length of the CDR3 is 12 residues. The V gene lost 6 bases and the J gene lost 8 bases, with 10 bases spanning the gap. Germline CDR1 reads LNHDA; CDR2 reads SQIVND (reference sequence). Here the CDR3 reads CASSPRTEKLFF. CDR3 bases: TGTGCCAGTAGCCCAAGGACAGAAAAACTGTTTTTT.

This clone was recorded once. DNA for the CDR3: TGCGCCAGCAGCTTGGCCCTCATGGCTAGCACAGATACGCAGTATTTT. This gives the protein CASSLALMASTDTQYF. This chain joins TRBV5-1 and TRBJ2-3; the D is unclear. V lost 0 bases and J lost 0, with 11 bases in between. CDR1 and CDR2 (germline): SGHRS, YFSETQ. CDR3 length: 16 residues.

This chain connects TRBV5-8 to TRBJ1-4; D ambiguous. With 5 bases removed from V and 6 bases from J, the gap between germline ends came to 17 bases. This CDR3 spans 15 amino acids. Germline CDR1 reads SGHTS; CDR2 reads YDEGEE. CDR3 in DNA: TGTGCCAGCAGGGCCCCCGACGGAGGCCATGAAAAACTGTTTTTT. Protein: CASRAPDGGHEKLFF. Combining the CDR3 with reference TRBV5-8 and TRBJ1-4 gives the whole variable domain EAGVTQSPTHLIKTRGQQATLRCSPISGHTSVYWYQQALGLGLQFLLWYDEGEERNRGNFPPRFSGRQFPNYSSELNVNALELEDSALYLCASRAPDGGHEKLFFGSGTQLSVL.

This chain uses TRBV15 with TRBJ2-1; 11 nucleotides line up with TRBD2. The CDR3 length is 17 residues. The germline gives CDR1 LNHNV, CDR2 YYDKDF (reference sequence). The trim removed 0 bases at V and 0 bases at J, leaving 1 base unmatched. The CDR3 DNA follows: TGTGCCACCAGCAGAGAGGGACTAGCGGTCTCCTACAATGAGCAGTTCTTC. As protein: CATSREGLAVSYNEQFF.

This sequence joins TRBV7-2 and TRBJ2-7, with 12 positions matching TRBD2. Germline V lookup: CDR1 SGHTA, CDR2 FQGNSA. The CDR3 covers 16 residues. Trimming removed 4 bases from V and 4 bases from J; junction bases left unmatched: 8. The CDR3 sequence: CASSSTTSGSWYEQYF. For the CDR3, the DNA is TGTGCCAGCAGCTCCACGACTAGCGGGAGTTGGTACGAGCAGTACTTC.

This clone was seen once. This chain's CDR3 is CASSQETEMAFF. The CDR3 bases are TGTGCCAGCAGCCAAGAAACTGAAATGGCTTTCTTT. V is TRBV3-1 (or the pseudogene TRBV3-2) and J is TRBJ1-1; no firm D call. CDR3 size: 12 residues. Trimming removed 0 bases at V and 11 bases at J, with 10 bases between. Germline CDR1 reads LGHDT; CDR2 reads YNNKEL (reference sequence).

This chain links TRBV3-1 (or the pseudogene TRBV3-2) with TRBJ2-5; 13 bases match TRBD2. The CDR3 is 17 amino acids. Germline-derived CDR1 and CDR2 are LGHDT and YNNKEL (reference sequence). After removal of 3 bases from V and 4 bases from J, the junction contained 8 bases not matched to a gene. The CDR3 region is CASSQAFGLAGVETQYF. DNA for the CDR3: TGTGCCAGCAGCCAGGCCTTTGGACTAGCGGGGGTAGAGACCCAGTACTTC.

The rearrangement joins TRBV3-1 (or the pseudogene TRBV3-2) to TRBJ2-5; D unresolved. CDR3 length equals 11 residues. Trimming left V 2 bases short and J 5 bases short, with 3 bases between. Germline CDR1 reads LGHDT; CDR2 reads YNNKEL (reference sequence). In nucleotides, the CDR3 is TGTGCCAGCAGCCAACTGGAGACCCAGTACTTC. Translating gives CASSQLETQYF.

The rearrangement links TRBV19 to TRBJ2-1; perhaps TRBD2 as D (5 bases). V gave up 5 bases and J gave up 2 bases, with 7 bases separating them. CDR3 length equals 13 residues. Germline-derived CDR1 and CDR2 are LNHDA and SQIVND (reference sequence). CDR3 protein: CASSEGTYNEQFF. DNA for the CDR3: TGTGCCAGTAGTGAGGGAACCTACAATGAGCAGTTCTTC.

The J gene is TRBJ1-5, the V gene TRBV6-4; tentative D call: TRBD1 (5 bases). CDR3 length: 14 residues. Trimming stripped 5 bases from V and 2 bases from J, with 10 bases between. Germline assignment: CDR1 MRHNA and CDR2 SNTAGT. The CDR3 DNA reads as TGTGCCAGCAGTTCAGGGTCGGGCAATCAGCCCCAGCATTTT. Its translation is CASSSGSGNQPQHF.